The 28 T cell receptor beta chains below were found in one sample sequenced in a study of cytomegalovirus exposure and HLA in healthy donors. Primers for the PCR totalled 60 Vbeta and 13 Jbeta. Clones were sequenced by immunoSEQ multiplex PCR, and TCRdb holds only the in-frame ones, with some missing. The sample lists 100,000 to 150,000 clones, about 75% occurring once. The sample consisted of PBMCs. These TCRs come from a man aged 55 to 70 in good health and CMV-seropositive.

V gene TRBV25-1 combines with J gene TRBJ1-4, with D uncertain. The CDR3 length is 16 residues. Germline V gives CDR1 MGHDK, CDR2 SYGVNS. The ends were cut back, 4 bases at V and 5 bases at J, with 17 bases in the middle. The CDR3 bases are TGTGCCAGCAGTGCTGGGAGAAGGCAGCAAAATGAAAAACTGTTTTTT. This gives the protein CASSAGRRQQNEKLFF. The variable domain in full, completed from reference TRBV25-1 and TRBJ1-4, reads EADIYQTPRYLVIGTGKKITLECSQTMGHDKMYWYQQDPGMELHLIHYSYGVNSTEKGDLSSESTVSRIRTEHFPLTLESARPSHTSQYLCASSAGRRQQNEKLFFGSGTQLSVL.

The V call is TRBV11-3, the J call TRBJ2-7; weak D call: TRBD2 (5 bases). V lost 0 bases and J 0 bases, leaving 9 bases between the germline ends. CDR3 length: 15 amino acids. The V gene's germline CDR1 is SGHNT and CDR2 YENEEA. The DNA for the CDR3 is TGTGCCAGCAGCTTAGATGGAGGCAACTCCTACGAGCAGTACTTC. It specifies CASSLDGGNSYEQYF.

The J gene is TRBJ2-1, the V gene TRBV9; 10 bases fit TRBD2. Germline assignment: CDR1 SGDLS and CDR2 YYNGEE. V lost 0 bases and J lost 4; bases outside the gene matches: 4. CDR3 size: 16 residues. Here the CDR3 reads CASSVEGLAMYNEQFF. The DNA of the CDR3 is TGTGCCAGCAGCGTAGAGGGACTAGCGATGTACAATGAGCAGTTCTTC.

CDR3 in amino acids: CASSLLGRVGTDTQYF. CDR3 nucleotides: TGTGCCAGCAGCTTACTCGGGAGGGTAGGGACAGATACGCAGTATTTT. This chain uses TRBV11-2 with TRBJ2-3; TRBD2 matches at 8 bases. Germline V gene lookup returns CDR1 SGHAT and CDR2 FQNNGV. This CDR3 region has 16 residues. The ends lost 2 bases at V and 3 bases at J; junction bases unmatched: 7. Together with reference TRBV11-2 and TRBJ2-3, the CDR3 gives the full variable domain: EAGVAQSPRYKIIEKRQSVAFWCNPISGHATLYWYQQILGQGPKLLIQFQNNGVVDDSQLPKDRFSAERLKGVDSTLKIQPAKLEDSAVYLCASSLLGRVGTDTQYFGPGTRLTVL.

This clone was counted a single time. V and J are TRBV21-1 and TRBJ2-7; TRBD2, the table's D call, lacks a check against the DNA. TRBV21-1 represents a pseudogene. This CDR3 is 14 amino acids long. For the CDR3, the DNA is TGTGCCAGCAGCAAGCAGAGGAGCTCCTACGAGCAGTACTTC. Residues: CASSKQRSSYEQYF.

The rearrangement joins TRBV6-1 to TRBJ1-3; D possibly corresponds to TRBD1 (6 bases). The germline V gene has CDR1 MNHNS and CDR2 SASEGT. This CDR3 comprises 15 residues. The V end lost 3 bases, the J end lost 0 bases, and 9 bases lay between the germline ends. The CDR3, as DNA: TGTGCCAGCAGTGAGGACAGTTACTCTGGAAACACCATATATTTT. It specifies CASSEDSYSGNTIYF.

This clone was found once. The CDR3 loop reads CASRGGGTYEQYF. The CDR3 DNA reads TGTGCCAGTCGGGGCGGGGGGACATACGAGCAGTACTTC. The rearrangement uses TRBV19 and TRBJ2-7; 8 positions match TRBD2. Per the germline V gene, CDR1 is LNHDA and CDR2 is SQIVND (reference sequence). V dropped 8 bases and J dropped 4; count of bases not matched to a gene: 7. The CDR3 sequence is 13 residues long.

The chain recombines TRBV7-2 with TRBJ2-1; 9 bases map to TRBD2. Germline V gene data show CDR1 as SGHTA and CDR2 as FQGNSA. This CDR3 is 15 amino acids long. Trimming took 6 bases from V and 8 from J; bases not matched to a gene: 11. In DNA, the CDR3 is TGTGCCAGCAGGACTACCGGGACTAGCTATGATGAGCAGTTCTTC. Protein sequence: CASRTTGTSYDEQFF.

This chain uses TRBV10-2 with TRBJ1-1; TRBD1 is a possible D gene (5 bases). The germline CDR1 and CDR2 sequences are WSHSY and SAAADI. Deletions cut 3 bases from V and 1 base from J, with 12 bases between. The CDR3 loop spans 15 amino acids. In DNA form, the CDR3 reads TGCGCCAGCAGTGACGGGGACTACGCGAACACTGAAGCTTTCTTT. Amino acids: CASSDGDYANTEAFF.

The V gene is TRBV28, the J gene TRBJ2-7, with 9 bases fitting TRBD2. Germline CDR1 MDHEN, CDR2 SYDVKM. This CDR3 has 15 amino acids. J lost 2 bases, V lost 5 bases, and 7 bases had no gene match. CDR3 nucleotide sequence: TGTGCCAGCAGTCAAGCGGGAGGCCGGGCCTACGAGCAGTACTTC. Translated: CASSQAGGRAYEQYF.

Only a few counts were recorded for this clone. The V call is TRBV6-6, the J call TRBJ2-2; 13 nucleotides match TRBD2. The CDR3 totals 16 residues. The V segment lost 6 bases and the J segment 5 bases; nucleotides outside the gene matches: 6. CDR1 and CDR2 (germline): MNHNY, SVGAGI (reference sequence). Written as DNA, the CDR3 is TGTGCCAGCAGCCTGGGACTAGCGGGACCTACCGGGGAGCTGTTTTTT. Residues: CASSLGLAGPTGELFF.

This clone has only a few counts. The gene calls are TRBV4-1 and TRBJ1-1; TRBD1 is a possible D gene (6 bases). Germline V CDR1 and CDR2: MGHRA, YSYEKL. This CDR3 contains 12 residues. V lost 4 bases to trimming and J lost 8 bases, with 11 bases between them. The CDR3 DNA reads TGCGCCAGCAGCCCCATGACAGGCGAAGCTTTCTTT. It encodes CASSPMTGEAFF.

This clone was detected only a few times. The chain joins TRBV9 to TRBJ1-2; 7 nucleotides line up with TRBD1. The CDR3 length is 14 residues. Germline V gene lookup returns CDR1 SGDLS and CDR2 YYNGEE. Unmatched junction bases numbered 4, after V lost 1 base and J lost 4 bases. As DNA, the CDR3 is TGTGCCAGCAGCGTAACCCCAGGGGGCTATGGCTACACCTTC. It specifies CASSVTPGGYGYTF.

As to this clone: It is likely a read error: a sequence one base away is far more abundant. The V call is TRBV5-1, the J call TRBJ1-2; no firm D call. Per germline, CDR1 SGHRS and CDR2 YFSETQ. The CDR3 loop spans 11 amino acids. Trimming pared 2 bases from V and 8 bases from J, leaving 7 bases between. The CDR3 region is CASSFGSGYTF. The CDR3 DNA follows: TGCGCCAGCAGCTTCGGTAGCGGCTACACCTTC.

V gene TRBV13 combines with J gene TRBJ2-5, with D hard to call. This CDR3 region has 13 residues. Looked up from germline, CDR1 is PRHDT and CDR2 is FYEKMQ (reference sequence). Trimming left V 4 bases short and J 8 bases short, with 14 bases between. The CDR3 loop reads CASSYGLSQTQYF. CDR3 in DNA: TGTGCCAGCAGCTATGGGCTTTCTCAAACCCAGTACTTC. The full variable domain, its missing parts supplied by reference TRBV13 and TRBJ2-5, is AAGVIQSPRHLIKEKRETATLKCYPIPRHDTVYWYQQGPGQDPQFLISFYEKMQSDKGSIPDRFSAQQFSDYHSELNMSSLELGDSALYFCASSYGLSQTQYFGPGTRLLVL.

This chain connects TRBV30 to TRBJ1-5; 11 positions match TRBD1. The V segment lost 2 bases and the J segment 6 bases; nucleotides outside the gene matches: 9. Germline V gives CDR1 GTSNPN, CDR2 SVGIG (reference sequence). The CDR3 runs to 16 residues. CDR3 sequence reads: CAWSIRGQGAFQPQHF. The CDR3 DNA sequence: TGTGCCTGGAGTATTCGAGGACAGGGGGCTTTTCAGCCCCAGCATTTT.

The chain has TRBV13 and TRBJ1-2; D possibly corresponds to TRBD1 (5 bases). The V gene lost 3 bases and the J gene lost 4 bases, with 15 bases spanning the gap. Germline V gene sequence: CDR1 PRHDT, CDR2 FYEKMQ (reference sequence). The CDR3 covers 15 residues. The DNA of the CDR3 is TGTGCCAGCAGCTTCGGGCCGACAGACCTCTATGGCTACACCTTC. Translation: CASSFGPTDLYGYTF.

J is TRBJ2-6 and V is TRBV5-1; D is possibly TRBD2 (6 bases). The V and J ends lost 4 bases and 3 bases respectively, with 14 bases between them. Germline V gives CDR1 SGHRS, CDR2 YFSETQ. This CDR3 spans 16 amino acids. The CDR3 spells CASSTAGTRGANVLTF. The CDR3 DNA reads TGCGCCAGCAGCACTGCAGGGACTCGTGGGGCCAACGTCCTGACTTTC. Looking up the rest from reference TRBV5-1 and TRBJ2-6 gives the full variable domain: KAGVTQTPRYLIKTRGQQVTLSCSPISGHRSVSWYQQTPGQGLQFLFEYFSETQRNKGNFPGRFSGRQFSNSRSEMNVSTLELGDSALYLCASSTAGTRGANVLTFGAGSRLTVL.

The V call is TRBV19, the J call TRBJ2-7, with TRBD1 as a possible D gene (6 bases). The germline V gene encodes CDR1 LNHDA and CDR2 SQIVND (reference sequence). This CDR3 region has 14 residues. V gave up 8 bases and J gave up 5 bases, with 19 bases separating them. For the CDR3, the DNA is TGTGCCAGTCGGAGTCCAGGGGAAGTCCACGAGCAGTACTTC. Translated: CASRSPGEVHEQYF.

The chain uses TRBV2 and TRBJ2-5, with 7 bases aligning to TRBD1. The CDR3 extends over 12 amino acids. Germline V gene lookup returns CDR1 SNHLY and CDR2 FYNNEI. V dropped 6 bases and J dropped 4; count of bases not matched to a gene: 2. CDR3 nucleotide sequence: TGTGCCAGCAGGTCAGGGGGAGAGACCCAGTACTTC. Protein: CASRSGGETQYF.

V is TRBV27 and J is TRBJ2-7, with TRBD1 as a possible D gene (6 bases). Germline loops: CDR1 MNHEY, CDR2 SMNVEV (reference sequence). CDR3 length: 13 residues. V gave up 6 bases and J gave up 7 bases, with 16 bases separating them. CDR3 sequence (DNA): TGTGCCAGCAGCCACAGGGATCCGGGGGAGCAGTACTTC. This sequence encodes CASSHRDPGEQYF.

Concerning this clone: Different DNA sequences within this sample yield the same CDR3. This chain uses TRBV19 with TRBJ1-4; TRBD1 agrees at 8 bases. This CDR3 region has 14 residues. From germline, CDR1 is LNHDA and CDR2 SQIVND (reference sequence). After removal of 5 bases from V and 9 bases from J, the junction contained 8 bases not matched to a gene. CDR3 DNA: TGTGCCAGTAGTCCCAGGACAGGGCCGAAAAAACTGTTTTTT. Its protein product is CASSPRTGPKKLFF.

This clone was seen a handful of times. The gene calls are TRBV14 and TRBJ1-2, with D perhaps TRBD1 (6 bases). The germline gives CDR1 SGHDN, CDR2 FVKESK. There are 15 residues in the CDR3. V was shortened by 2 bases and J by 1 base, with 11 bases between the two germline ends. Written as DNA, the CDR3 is TGTGCCAGCAGCCAAATAACAGGGAATAACTATGGCTACACCTTC. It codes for CASSQITGNNYGYTF.

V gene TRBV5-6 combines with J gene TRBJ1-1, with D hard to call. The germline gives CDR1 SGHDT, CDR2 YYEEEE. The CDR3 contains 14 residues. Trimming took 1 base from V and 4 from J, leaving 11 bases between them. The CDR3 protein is CASSLPGATTEAFF. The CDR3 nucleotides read TGTGCCAGCAGCTTGCCAGGCGCTACCACTGAAGCTTTCTTT.

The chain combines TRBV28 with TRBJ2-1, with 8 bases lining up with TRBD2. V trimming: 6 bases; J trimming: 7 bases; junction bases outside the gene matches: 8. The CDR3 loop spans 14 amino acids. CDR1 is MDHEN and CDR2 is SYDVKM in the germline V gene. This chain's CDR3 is CASSTRRGANEQFF. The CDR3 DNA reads TGTGCCAGCAGCACACGGCGGGGGGCGAATGAGCAGTTCTTC.

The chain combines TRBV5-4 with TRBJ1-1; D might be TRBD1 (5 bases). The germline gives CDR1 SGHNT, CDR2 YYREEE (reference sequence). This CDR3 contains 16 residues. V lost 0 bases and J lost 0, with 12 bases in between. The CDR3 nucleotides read TGTGCCAGCAGCTTGGGACGGGCAGGGCTGAACACTGAAGCTTTCTTT. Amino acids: CASSLGRAGLNTEAFF.

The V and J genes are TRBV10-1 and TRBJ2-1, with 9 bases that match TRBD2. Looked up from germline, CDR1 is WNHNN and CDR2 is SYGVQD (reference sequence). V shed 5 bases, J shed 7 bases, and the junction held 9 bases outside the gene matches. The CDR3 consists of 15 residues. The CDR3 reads CASSNSGSLGNEQFF. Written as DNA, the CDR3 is TGCGCCAGCAGTAATAGCGGGAGTCTCGGGAATGAGCAGTTCTTC.

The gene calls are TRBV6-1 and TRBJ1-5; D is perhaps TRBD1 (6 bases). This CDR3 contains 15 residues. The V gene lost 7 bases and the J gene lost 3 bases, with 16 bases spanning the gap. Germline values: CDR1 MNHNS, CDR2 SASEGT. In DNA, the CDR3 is TGTGCCAGCATCCCCGGACAGAACGTCAATCAGCCCCAGCATTTT. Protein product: CASIPGQNVNQPQHF.